Given below is one TCR beta chain in context. Sequencing was performed with immunoSEQ multiplex PCR; in TCRdb, only in-frame clones are kept and a portion is missing. The table has 530 or so clones, 75% to 80% seen once; the top ten hold about two thirds. The data are from a study of STAT5B mutations in CD4+ large granular lymphocyte leukemia. Depending on availability, patient cells were bead-separated fractions or unselected PBMC. The length of the CDR3 is 15 residues. V lost 1 base to trimming and J lost 2 bases, with 10 bases between them. Germline CDR1 is LNHDA and CDR2 is SQIVND (reference sequence).

The V and J genes are TRBV19 and TRBJ2-3; D gene unclear. The source is a woman between 35 and 50 years old with CD4+ T-cell large granular lymphocyte leukemia. Sequencing was done on a sample of PBMCs. CDR3 loop: CASSIAGRVTDTQYF. In DNA, the CDR3 is TGTGCCAGTAGTATAGCGGGCCGGGTCACAGATACGCAGTATTTT. Based on the CDR3 plus reference TRBV19 and TRBJ2-3, the full variable domain is DGGITQSPKYLFRKEGQNVTLSCEQNLNHDAMYWYRQDPGQGLRLIYYSQIVNDFQKGDIAEGYSVSREKKESFPLTVTSAQKNPTAFYLCASSIAGRVTDTQYFGPGTRLTVL.